The 22 T cell receptor beta chains given below trace back to one sample, sequenced in a study of tumor-infiltrating lymphocytes in primary liver carcinoma. From 500 ng total RNA, TCR beta cDNA was generated with a primer in the constant region. For TCR beta, libraries were produced by three nested multiplex PCR rounds using slightly modified ARM-PCR. It was with TRBV1-TRBV30 forward primers and a C-beta reverse primer that the first two PCR rounds were run, at approximately 10 cycles each. TCRdb used MiXCR to reprocess the multiplex PCR reads, holding one entry per CDR3 protein. The sample contains more than 150,000 distinct CDR3 sequences, around 60% of which appear only once. In addition to blood RNA drawn from unsorted whole blood, germline DNA was extracted. Sequencing was performed on peripheral blood. Every receptor here comes from a man aged 40-55 years with primary liver carcinoma and hepatitis B virus infection.

The genes are TRBV4-1 and TRBJ2-2; TRBD2 aligns across 14 bases. The length of the CDR3 is 18 residues. Germline CDR1 and CDR2: MGHRA and YSYEKL. Losses at the gene ends were 2 bases for V and 3 bases for J; bases not matched to a gene: 5. The CDR3 reads CASSQRLAGGPDTGELFF. CDR3 DNA sequence: TGCGCCAGCAGCCAAAGACTAGCGGGAGGGCCCGACACCGGGGAGCTGTTTTTT.

Details on this clonotype: It is likely a read error, because the conserved phenylalanine at the end of the CDR3 is missing. It is unclear where the CDR3 begins or ends on the DNA, so no DNA is shown, and the CDR3 is as TCRdb lists it. The rearrangement joins TRBV11-3 to TRBJ2-1; the table names TRBD2, a call not compared with the DNA. The germline V gene encodes CDR1 SGHNT and CDR2 YENEEA. With termini counted, the CDR3 has 16 amino acids. CDR3: CASSLSGTSGRGEQLS.

This clonotype has a handful of counts. The chain uses TRBV29-1 and TRBJ2-7; D might be TRBD1 (5 bases). Germline V gene lookup returns CDR1 SQVTM and CDR2 ANQGSEA. V was clipped by 1 base and J by 6 bases, with 16 bases between them. The CDR3 runs 14 residues. This CDR3 reads CSVEGTSPSSEQYF. In nucleotides, the CDR3 is TGCAGCGTTGAAGGGACATCCCCTTCGAGCGAGCAGTACTTC.

This clonotype has only a few counts. This sequence joins TRBV6-5 and TRBJ2-5, with 8 bases matching TRBD1. The germline V gene has CDR1 MNHEY and CDR2 SVGAGI. The CDR3 sequence is 13 residues long. The trim removed 9 bases at V and 0 bases at J, leaving 3 bases unmatched. The CDR3 reads CASRTGNQETQYF. The CDR3 nucleotides are TGTGCCAGTAGGACAGGGAACCAAGAGACCCAGTACTTC.

Points on this clonotype: A much larger clonotype is one base distant, so this may be a read error. The V call is TRBV29-1, the J call TRBJ2-5, with 11 positions matching TRBD2. The CDR3 has 15 amino acids. V lost 8 bases and J lost 2; bases outside the gene matches: 10. CDR1 is SQVTM, CDR2 ANQGSEA, per germline. CDR3 loop: CSFFWLAGGQETQYF. CDR3 DNA: TGCAGCTTTTTCTGGCTAGCGGGAGGACAAGAGACCCAGTACTTC.

Concerning this clonotype itself: One end of the junction does not line up with germline, which may come from a read error. This chain joins TRBV13 and TRBJ2-1; 9 bases map to TRBD1. From germline, CDR1 is PRHDT and CDR2 FYEKMQ (reference sequence). The CDR3 is made up of 14 amino acids. DNA of the CDR3: TGTGCCAGAAGCTTAGGGGGGACAGGGAATGAGCAGTTCTTC. Protein sequence: CARSLGGTGNEQFF.

The gene calls are TRBV6-6 and TRBJ2-5, with D perhaps assigned TRBD1 or TRBD2 (5 bases each). The CDR3 loop spans 15 amino acids. Germline CDR1 is MNHNY and CDR2 is SVGAGI (reference sequence). The V end lost 1 base, the J end lost 5 bases, and 14 bases lay between the germline ends. The CDR3 bases are TGTGCCAGCAGTTACTTGGGGGAAGCAACTGAGACCCAGTACTTC. Protein sequence: CASSYLGEATETQYF.

The V gene is TRBV12-3 or TRBV12-4, the J gene TRBJ2-2; 13 nucleotides match TRBD2. The ends lost 5 bases at V and 6 bases at J; junction bases unmatched: 3. The CDR3 covers 15 residues. Here the CDR3 DNA reads TGTGCCAGCAGTCCACTAGCGGGGGGGCCCGGGGAGCTGTTTTTT. It encodes CASSPLAGGPGELFF.

The chain joins TRBV28 to TRBJ2-5; D is perhaps TRBD1 or TRBD2 (5 bases each). Trimming pared 2 bases from V and 2 bases from J, leaving 15 bases between. The CDR3 consists of 16 residues. Germline CDR1 is MDHEN and CDR2 is SYDVKM. The CDR3 DNA is TGTGCCAGCAGTTTAGGAGGTGTGGGGCCGCAAGAGACCCAGTACTTC. Translating it yields CASSLGGVGPQETQYF.

As to this clonotype: In this CDR3 the conserved last residue, phenylalanine or tryptophan, is missing, so a read error is likely. The limits of the CDR3 on the DNA are not certain, so only TCRdb's listed CDR3 is given. This chain uses TRBV21-1 with TRBJ2-7. TRBV21-1 is deemed a pseudogene. The length of the CDR3 is 9 amino acids, counting both ends. The chain's CDR3 is CASSKIPWG.

On this clonotype itself: A read error is likely, as this CDR3 ends without the conserved phenylalanine or tryptophan. The J gene is TRBJ2-2, the V gene TRBV30; TRBD1 agrees at 7 bases. J gave up 5 bases and V 0 bases, and 18 bases lay outside the gene matches. CDR1 and CDR2 from the germline V gene are GTSNPN and SVGIG (reference sequence). This CDR3 comprises 19 residues. CDR3 protein: CAWSVSYQDRAYETGELFY. In nucleotides, the CDR3 is TGTGCCTGGAGTGTAAGTTACCAAGACAGGGCCTACGAAACCGGGGAGCTGTTTTAT.

V gene TRBV28 combines with J gene TRBJ1-2; weak D call: TRBD1 (6 bases). The V end was cut by 5 bases, the J end by 6 bases, with 10 bases between. Germline V gene data show CDR1 as MDHEN and CDR2 as SYDVKM. CDR3 length: 12 residues. The CDR3 region is CASSQQGDGYTF. CDR3 bases: TGTGCCAGCAGTCAACAGGGCGATGGCTACACCTTC.

A note on this clonotype: One junction end does not reproduce the germline sequence, and a read error may be involved. The chain employs TRBV4-1 and TRBJ2-7; either TRBD1 or TRBD2 may supply D (5 bases each). Germline CDR1 and CDR2: MGHRA and YSYEKL. The CDR3 spans 15 residues. CDR3 coding DNA: TGCGCCAGCAGCCAAGTTGGGGCCCTAGCCTACGGGCAGTACTTC. Translated: CASSQVGALAYGQYF.

The J gene is TRBJ1-1, the V gene TRBV30; D ambiguous. CDR1 GTSNPN and CDR2 SVGIG come from the germline V gene (reference sequence). Between the trimmed V and J ends, which lost 0 bases and 1 base, there was a span of 9 bases. The CDR3 covers 14 residues. CDR3 nucleotide sequence: TGTGCCTGGAGTGTACTGGGAACGAACACTGAAGCTTTCTTT. It translates to CAWSVLGTNTEAFF.

With regard to this clonotype: Sequence at one end of the junction differs from germline and may be a read error. The genes are TRBV4-1 and TRBJ2-1; possible D gene TRBD1, 5 bases. The CDR3 is made up of 14 amino acids. Germline V gene lookup returns CDR1 MGHRA and CDR2 YSYEKL. The CDR3 region has the DNA TGCGCCAGTAGCCAAGCGCAGGGTTGGGATGAGCAGTTCTTC. This encodes CASSQAQGWDEQFF.

This clonotype was observed once. J is TRBJ2-7 and V is TRBV6-5; no clear D gene. V lost 7 bases and J 4 bases, leaving 23 bases between the germline ends. The CDR3 contains 16 residues. The V gene's germline CDR1 is MNHEY and CDR2 SVGAGI. The DNA for the CDR3 is TGTGCCAGCACCTTCGCGAGGACCCTGTTACCGTACGAGCAGTACTTC. This codes for CASTFARTLLPYEQYF.

This clonotype appeared many times. CDR3 amino acids: CASSHSAGPQHF. CDR3 nucleotides: TGTGCCAGCAGCCATTCCGCCGGCCCCCAGCATTTT. The gene calls are TRBV11-2 and TRBJ1-5, with D unclear. With 5 bases removed from V and 10 bases from J, the gap between germline ends came to 12 bases. CDR1 and CDR2 from the germline V gene are SGHAT and FQNNGV. This CDR3 has 12 amino acids.

In this sample, this clonotype turned up many times. One end of the junction is discordant with germline, which a read error may explain. The J gene is TRBJ2-7, the V gene TRBV11-2; unclear D gene. The germline V gene encodes CDR1 SGHAT and CDR2 FQNNGV. The CDR3 totals 15 residues. The CDR3: CASSVDPGTSTEQYF. CDR3 nucleotides: TGTGCCAGCAGCGTAGACCCCGGAACAAGTACCGAGCAGTACTTC.

Remarks on this clonotype: A read error may account for a junction end that differs from germline. V usage is TRBV11-1 and J usage is TRBJ2-7; 10 nucleotides align to TRBD1. Germline V gives CDR1 SGHAT, CDR2 FQDESV (reference sequence). This CDR3 is 15 amino acids long. CDR3 sequence (DNA): TGTGCCAGCAGCCCCCCGGGACAGGGGAACTACGTGCAGTGCTTC. It yields the protein CASSPPGQGNYVQCF.

As regards this clonotype: An end of the junction does not agree with germline; a read error may underlie this. This rearrangement joins TRBV12-3 or TRBV12-4 to TRBJ1-2; D is ambiguous. The CDR3 has 12 amino acids. CDR3 in amino acids: CVSSAGHYGYTF. CDR3 sequence (DNA): TGTGTCAGCAGCGCAGGCCATTATGGCTACACCTTC.

Comments on this clonotype: One end of the junction fails to match germline, which may point to a read error. The genes are TRBV11-2 and TRBJ2-6; a weak D match, TRBD2 (5 bases). CDR3 length: 15 residues. Germline lookup yields CDR1 SGHAT and CDR2 FQNNGV. The CDR3 is CDTQRPRSWANVLTF. For the CDR3, the DNA is TGTGACACCCAGCGGCCGCGCTCTTGGGCCAACGTCCTGACTTTC.

Concerning this clonotype: At one end the junction does not follow the germline gene, possibly because of a read error. The chain combines TRBV11-2 with TRBJ2-3; 9 nucleotides match TRBD2. CDR3 length: 15 amino acids. CDR1 and CDR2 from the germline V gene are SGHAT and FQNNGV. The CDR3 region has the DNA TGTGCCAGCAACGACGGAGGTAGCGGGAGACGGACGCAGTGTTTT. Amino acid sequence: CASNDGGSGRRTQCF.